Shown below are 25 T cell receptor beta chains from a single sample sequenced in a study of CD8+ T cells in alopecia areata. The pooled cutaneous lymph node cells were sorted using several markers (CD4, CD8alpha, NKG2D, NKG2ACE and others). cDNA prepared by RNA extraction and subsequent reverse transcription served as the template for sequencing. The data were produced by immunoSEQ multiplex PCR, yet TCRdb's version contains in-frame clones alone and is incomplete. This sample includes around 290,000 clones with no singletons; its ten biggest clones take up 1.2%. Material for sequencing was CD4+ T cells sorted from a lymph node. The receptor set was obtained from a C3H/HeJ mouse with alopecia areata. MHC haplotype of the mouse line: H2-k.

This clone came up many times. Mouse germline and gene names are used. The CDR3 goes on 4 residues after the read ends, and that part is filled in from the germline J gene. The sample contains more than one DNA sequence encoding this CDR3. The chain carries TRBV31 and TRBJ1-1, with 7 nucleotides matching TRBD1. The CDR3 is made up of 14 amino acids. Germline CDR1 is GKSSPN and CDR2 is SITVG. Trimming cost V 0 bases and J 0 bases; bases outside gene matches: 1. The sequenced part of the CDR3 DNA is TGTGCCTGGAGTCTAGGGACAGCAAACACA. Translated: CAWSLGTANT. The complete CDR3 sequence is CAWSLGTANTEVFF.

Of note for this clone: The gene names here belong to mouse. Read coverage stops 4 residues before the CDR3 terminus; the germline J gene supplies the remainder. The chain joins TRBV5 to TRBJ2-3; 7 bases align to TRBD1. The CDR3 extends over 18 amino acids. The J segment lost 0 bases and the V segment lost 0 bases, leaving 9 bases of the junction unmatched. CDR1 is LGHNA, CDR2 YNLKQL, per germline (reference sequence). The CDR3: CASSQDSLRGSSAETLYF. Incomplete CDR3 DNA: TGTGCCAGCAGCCAAGATAGCCTCAGGGGGTCTAGTGCAGAA.

A few counts support this clone. These gene names are mouse names. Partial CDR3 DNA: TGTGCCAGCACCGGGGGGGGTCGGTAT. Its protein is CASTGGGRY. The full CDR3 reads CASTGGGRYEQYF. V usage is TRBV19 and J usage is TRBJ2-7; 7 positions agree with TRBD2. The CDR3 end is not reached by the read, which stops 4 residues before it; the germline J gene fills it in. The CDR3 has 13 amino acids. Germline V CDR1 and CDR2: FNHDT, SITEND (reference sequence).

Of note for this clone: Gene labels here are mouse ones. The read terminates 4 residues before the CDR3 end, so the remaining end is supplied by the germline J gene. The chain employs TRBV14 and TRBJ2-1; D possibly corresponds to TRBD1 (6 bases). The germline V gene encodes CDR1 SGHDT and CDR2 FRDEAV. CDR3 size: 13 residues. The CDR3: CASSPSDRAEQFF. CDR3 bases read: TGTGCCAGCAGTCCCTCAGACAGGGCT.

This clone has a handful of counts. The genes and germline here are from mouse. The read halts 4 residues ahead of the CDR3 end, with the missing end drawn from the germline J gene. The identical CDR3 is also encoded by other nucleotide sequences in the sample. The J gene is TRBJ2-2, the V gene TRBV31, with 7 positions matching TRBD2. V dropped 0 bases and J dropped 0; count of bases not matched to a gene: 1. Germline-derived CDR1 and CDR2 are GKSSPN and SITVG. The CDR3 consists of 15 residues. The part of the CDR3 DNA that was read is TGTGCCTGGAGTCTAGACTGGGCAAACACCGGG. This gives the protein CAWSLDWANTG. In full, the CDR3 reads CAWSLDWANTGQLYF.

Details on this clone: Gene names refer to mouse genes. The CDR3 extends 4 residues past the end of the read, so its final part is completed from the germline J gene. The V gene is TRBV5, the J gene TRBJ2-3; TRBD1 matches at 8 bases. The V and J ends lost 4 bases and 0 bases, in that order; junction bases with no gene match: 3. The germline V gene encodes CDR1 LGHNA and CDR2 YNLKQL (reference sequence). The CDR3 spans 15 residues. The sequenced CDR3 bases are TGTGCCAGCAGCCCGGGACAGGCTAGTGCAGAA. Its translation: CASSPGQASAE. The complete CDR3 sequence is CASSPGQASAETLYF.

This clone was seen a few times. The genes are named according to mouse. The observed sequence ends 4 residues before the CDR3 terminus, with the missing tail filled in from the germline J gene. The chain joins TRBV19 to TRBJ2-5; 10 bases fit TRBD1. Germline V gene lookup returns CDR1 FNHDT and CDR2 SITEND (reference sequence). This CDR3 spans 13 amino acids. CDR3 sequence: CASTPGQGDTQYF. Partial CDR3 DNA: TGTGCCAGCACCCCGGGACAGGGGGAC.

In regard to this clone: The gene symbols are mouse symbols. This sample also contains other DNA sequences that code for the same CDR3. This chain's CDR3 is CASSVGQTNTEVFF. CDR3 bases read: TGTGCCAGCAGTGTGGGACAGACAAACACA. This sequence joins TRBV13-1 and TRBJ1-1; 7 nucleotides line up with TRBD1. Read data end 4 residues before the CDR3 end; the end is taken from the germline J gene. The CDR3 has 14 amino acids. Trimming cost V 3 bases and J 0 bases; bases outside gene matches: 2. Germline V gives CDR1 NSHNY, CDR2 SYGAGN.

This clone was counted a few times. Mouse germline and gene names are used. The read terminates 4 residues before the CDR3 end, so the remaining end is supplied by the germline J gene. The identical CDR3 is also encoded by other nucleotide sequences in the sample. The rearrangement links TRBV1 to TRBJ2-3; possible D gene TRBD1, 6 bases. Per the germline V gene, CDR1 is NSQYPW and CDR2 is LRSPGD (reference sequence). The CDR3 contains 15 residues. The V and J ends lost 3 bases and 0 bases respectively, with 10 bases between them. The CDR3 spells CTCSAQGRSAETLYF. The DNA read from the CDR3 is TGCACCTGCAGTGCGCAGGGGAGGAGTGCAGAA.

The table lists this clone with a few counts. Gene labels here are mouse ones. The read stops 4 residues short of the end of the CDR3; the missing end is completed from the germline J gene. This sequence joins TRBV1 and TRBJ2-4; no firm D call. Trimming removed 2 bases at V and 0 bases at J, with 6 bases between. CDR1 is NSQYPW, CDR2 LRSPGD, per germline (reference sequence). This CDR3 comprises 14 residues. CDR3 bases read: TGCACCTGCAGTGCACAGTCTAGTCAAAAC. This sequence encodes CTCSAQSSQN. The whole CDR3 sequence is CTCSAQSSQNTLYF.

The table lists this clone with a few counts. Mouse germline and gene names are used. The read ends 4 residues early relative to the CDR3; the germline J gene fills the gap. The J gene is TRBJ1-1, the V gene TRBV14, with D possibly being TRBD1 (6 bases). This CDR3 contains 14 residues. Trimming removed 5 bases at V and 1 base at J, with 12 bases between. CDR1 is SGHDT and CDR2 is FRDEAV in the germline V gene. The DNA read from the CDR3 is TGTGCCAGCAGACCAGGGGAGGGGAACACA. Its protein is CASRPGEGNT. The full CDR3 sequence reads CASRPGEGNTEVFF.

With respect to this clone: Gene labels here are mouse ones. The read halts 3 residues ahead of the CDR3 end, with the missing end drawn from the germline J gene. The chain recombines TRBV13-2 with TRBJ1-6; D may be TRBD1 (5 bases). TRBJ1-6 is designated an ORF whose function remains uncertain. Trimming shortened V by 3 bases and J by 4 bases, and 8 bases separated the two germline ends. Germline V gene sequence: CDR1 NNHNN, CDR2 SYGAGS (reference sequence). The CDR3 covers 14 residues. The CDR3 bases that were read are TGTGCCAGCGGTGGGACATCTTATAATTCGCCC. Translated: CASGGTSYNSP. The CDR3 reads in full as CASGGTSYNSPLYF.

A note on this clone: The gene names here belong to mouse. The CDR3 end is not reached by the read, which stops 4 residues before it; the germline J gene fills it in. V is TRBV19 and J is TRBJ2-4; D is unresolved. Germline V gene sequence: CDR1 FNHDT, CDR2 SITEND (reference sequence). V lost 2 bases and J 0 bases, leaving 7 bases between the germline ends. The CDR3 contains 14 residues. CDR3: CASSIARSQNTLYF. The CDR3 DNA, read in part, is TGTGCCAGCAGTATTGCCAGAAGTCAAAAC.

In the case of this clone: Mouse germline and gene names are used. The CDR3 end lies 4 residues beyond the end of the read and is filled in from the germline J gene. The J gene is TRBJ2-1, the V gene TRBV31, with TRBD2 matching 9 bases. This CDR3 spans 14 amino acids. Per the germline V gene, CDR1 is GKSSPN and CDR2 is SITVG. V was pared by 2 bases and J by 3 bases, with 2 bases of the junction left unmatched. CDR3 bases read: TGTGCCTGGAGTAGGACTGGGGTCTATGCT. Amino acids: CAWSRTGVYA. The CDR3 in its entirety is CAWSRTGVYAEQFF.

Concerning this clone: Here the gene names and germline are mouse. This CDR3 is CAWSRLGLSYEQYF. The sequenced part of the CDR3 DNA is TGTGCCTGGAGCCGACTGGGACTCTCCTAT. The chain recombines TRBV31 with TRBJ2-7, with TRBD2 matching over 7 bases. The read stops 4 residues short of the end of the CDR3; the missing end is completed from the germline J gene. The CDR3 is 14 residues long. The germline CDR1 and CDR2 sequences are GKSSPN and SITVG. The ends lost 3 bases at V and 0 bases at J; junction bases unmatched: 5.

The sample holds a few counts of this clone. The genes are named according to mouse. The sequence runs out 4 residues before the end of the CDR3; the remainder is reconstructed from the germline J gene. This chain links TRBV2 with TRBJ2-1, with TRBD2 identical over 10 bases. Germline V gene sequence: CDR1 LGHNA, CDR2 YSYQKL. The CDR3 contains 12 residues. The part of the CDR3 DNA that was read is TGTGCCACTGGGGGGGCGCCGGCT. It encodes CATGGAPA. In full, the CDR3 is CATGGAPAEQFF.

As for this clone: The gene symbols are mouse symbols. The DNA ends 4 residues before the CDR3 does, and the rest of the CDR3 is filled in from the germline J gene. The V and J genes are TRBV13-2 and TRBJ2-7; D not certain. Germline V gene lookup returns CDR1 NNHNN and CDR2 SYGAGS (reference sequence). Trimming removed 3 bases from V and 0 bases from J, with 4 bases in between. The CDR3 spans 12 residues. The CDR3 region is CASGASSYEQYF. The DNA read from the CDR3 is TGTGCCAGCGGTGCCAGCTCCTAT.

This clone was seen repeatedly, ten times or more. Gene and germline names: mouse. The same CDR3 also results from other DNA sequences found in this sample. The CDR3 here is CASSRGQPNTGQLYF. CDR3 DNA, as far as it was read: TGTGCCAGCAGTAGGGGACAGCCAAACACCGGG. The rearrangement uses TRBV19 and TRBJ2-2, with TRBD1 matching 7 bases. The read ends 4 residues shy of where the CDR3 ends; the end is completed using the germline J gene. CDR1 and CDR2 (germline): FNHDT, SITEND (reference sequence). Trimming removed 3 bases from V and 0 bases from J; junction bases left unmatched: 2. This CDR3 has 15 residues.

At least ten counts were recorded for this clone. The gene symbols are mouse symbols. From the germline J gene comes the end of the CDR3, since the read stops 4 residues before it. The V gene is TRBV17, the J gene TRBJ2-1; 8 bases map to TRBD2. The junction had 8 bases not matched to a gene; V was cut back by 1 base and J by 6 bases. Germline-derived CDR1 and CDR2 are MNHDT and YYDKIL. CDR3 length: 16 residues. The part of the CDR3 DNA that was read is TGTGCTAGCAGTAGAGGAGGCTCTGGGGGGTCTGCT. Its translation: CASSRGGSGGSA. The entire CDR3 protein is CASSRGGSGGSAEQFF. Full variable domain (rest looked up from reference TRBV17 and TRBJ2-1): DTTVKQNPRYKLARVGKPVNLICSQTMNHDTMYWYQKKPNQAPKLLLFYYDKILNREADTFEKFQSSRPNNSFCSLYIGSAGLEYSAMYLCASSRGGSGGSAEQFFGPGTRLTVL.

A word on this clone: Here the gene names and germline are mouse. Read coverage stops 4 residues before the CDR3 terminus; the germline J gene supplies the remainder. The V and J genes are TRBV13-2 and TRBJ2-1; 11 nucleotides line up with TRBD2. Per germline, CDR1 NNHNN and CDR2 SYGAGS (reference sequence). The CDR3 has 15 amino acids. The CDR3 spells CASGVTGGALAEQFF. CDR3 DNA, as far as it was read: TGTGCCAGCGGTGTCACTGGGGGGGCGCTCGCT.

Of note for this clone: Gene names and germline match the mouse. The missing CDR3 end, 4 residues past where the read stops, is filled in from the germline J gene. This chain links TRBV3 with TRBJ2-1; weak D call: TRBD1 (6 bases). CDR3 length: 15 amino acids. The V gene's germline CDR1 is SNHLY and CDR2 FYNGKV (reference sequence). Deletions cut 4 bases from V and 1 base from J, with 11 bases between. The CDR3 DNA, read in part, is TGTGCCAGCAGCTCCCCCGGACAGAACTATGCT. Its protein product is CASSSPGQNYA. From start to end, the CDR3 is CASSSPGQNYAEQFF. The variable domain in full, completed from reference TRBV3 and TRBJ2-1, reads GPKVLQIPSHQIIDMGQMVTLNCDPVSNHLYFYWYKQILGQQMEFLVNFYNGKVMEKSKLFKDQFSVERPDGSYFTLKIQPTALEDSAVYFCASSSPGQNYAEQFFGPGTRLTVL.

This clone came up a few times. Gene names are the mouse ones. The CDR3 is cut off 4 residues early in the read; its end comes from the germline J gene. J is TRBJ2-5 and V is TRBV13-1; 10 nucleotides line up with TRBD2. CDR3 length: 14 residues. Germline-derived CDR1 and CDR2 are NSHNY and SYGAGN. Unmatched junction bases numbered 1, after V lost 3 bases and J lost 3 bases. The CDR3 bases that were read are TGTGCCAGCAGTGCTGGGGGGGCGCAAGAC. Translated, it gives CASSAGGAQD. The full CDR3 sequence reads CASSAGGAQDTQYF.

This clone was recorded a few times. Gene names follow the mouse nomenclature. The CDR3 goes on 4 residues after the read ends, and that part is filled in from the germline J gene. J is TRBJ2-3 and V is TRBV5; weak D call: TRBD2 (7 bases). The CDR3 spans 16 residues. V gave up 4 bases and J gave up 0 bases, with 14 bases separating them. Germline lookup yields CDR1 LGHNA and CDR2 YNLKQL (reference sequence). Here the CDR3 reads CASSRQGGPSAETLYF. CDR3 DNA, as far as it was read: TGTGCCAGCAGCCGCCAAGGGGGGCCTAGTGCAGAA.

As regards this clone: These gene names are mouse names. The read ends 4 residues before the CDR3 terminus; that terminus is restored from the germline J gene. The chain combines TRBV14 with TRBJ2-3; weak D call: TRBD2 (7 bases). The CDR3 loop spans 15 amino acids. Trimming removed 0 bases from V and 3 bases from J, with 11 bases in between. The V gene's germline CDR1 is SGHDT and CDR2 FRDEAV. The CDR3 bases that were read are TGTGCCAGCAGTTTCTGGGGGGCGCGGGCAGAA. Protein product: CASSFWGARAE. The whole CDR3 protein is CASSFWGARAETLYF.

On this clone: The genes are named according to mouse. Read coverage stops 4 residues before the CDR3 terminus; the germline J gene supplies the remainder. The sample carries other DNA sequences with the same CDR3. V and J are TRBV13-3 and TRBJ2-1; TRBD2 aligns across 11 bases. V trimming: 5 bases; J trimming: 6 bases; junction bases outside the gene matches: 7. This CDR3 spans 15 amino acids. In germline, CDR1 is NNHDY, CDR2 SYVADS. Here the CDR3 reads CASSPGTGGGAEQFF. Incomplete CDR3 DNA: TGTGCCAGCAGCCCCGGGACTGGGGGCGGTGCT.